Sequencing of this T cell receptor (beta chain) was carried out in a study of blood T cell repertoires in COVID-19. The overall study: Acute-phase and convalescent COVID-19 samples originated in the United States, Italy and Spain. In each case, the material was cDNA or gDNA derived from T cells, B-cell-depleted T cells, or PBMCs.

The V gene's germline CDR1 is SNHLY and CDR2 FYNNEI. With V trimmed by 1 base and J by 6 bases, 4 bases remained unmatched. The CDR3 runs to 14 residues. Source study methods: Amplifying reference gene primers gave estimates of nucleated cell counts. TCRdb's table, derived via immunoSEQ multiplex PCR, lists solely in-frame clones and lacks some. That table gives V, J and clone size, and the DNA gave D and trimming. The sample shows some 42,000 clones, roughly 88% of them seen only once. The sequenced sample was peripheral blood. The chain couples TRBV2 to TRBJ2-5, with TRBD2 matching over 8 bases. This TCR was recovered from a human donor in a cohort sampled during active COVID-19. The CDR3 sequence: CASSEGGGRKTQYF. The CDR3 DNA is TGTGCCAGCAGTGAAGGCGGGGGGCGGAAGACCCAGTACTTC. Variable domain in full (rest from reference TRBV2 and TRBJ2-5): EPEVTQTPSHQVTQMGQEVILRCVPISNHLYFYWYRQILGQKVEFLVSFYNNEISEKSEIFDDQFSVERPDGSNFTLKIRSTKLEDSAMYFCASSEGGGRKTQYFGPGTRLLVL.